This TCR beta chain was retrieved from a study of T cell changes during pregnancy in multiple sclerosis. This clone was seen more than once but under ten times. TCRdb keeps only in-frame clones here, not all; method: immunoSEQ multiplex PCR. This table holds roughly 61,000 clones, more than 90% found once. The receptor was isolated from a female donor in good health, enrolled as a control in a pregnancy study. The material sequenced was peripheral blood, taken in the first trimester of pregnancy.

CDR3 nucleotides: TGTGCCAGCAGTTTCGGACAGGGACTGCCTTGCACCTTC. Amino acids: CASSFGQGLPCTF. The J gene is TRBJ1-2, the V gene TRBV27; 8 nucleotides align to TRBD1. This CDR3 contains 13 residues. Germline V gene data show CDR1 as MNHEY and CDR2 as SMNVEV (reference sequence). V lost 3 bases and J lost 13; bases outside the gene matches: 10.